This T cell receptor (beta chain) was documented in a study of control samples from healthy donors and cancer patients. The CDR3 loop spans 12 amino acids. Between the trimmed V and J ends, which lost 4 bases and 2 bases, there was a span of 6 bases. Germline V lookup: CDR1 SGHNT, CDR2 YYREEE (reference sequence). TCRdb's table, derived via immunoSEQ multiplex PCR, lists solely in-frame clones and lacks some. The sample shows fewer than 300,000 clones, over 70% of them seen only once. The receptor's source is a woman aged 55-69 years with lung cancer. V and J are TRBV5-4 and TRBJ1-1, with no clear D. The sample consisted of PBMCs. The CDR3 DNA is TGTGCCAGCAGCACGCTAAACACTGAAGCTTTCTTT. Amino acids: CASSTLNTEAFF.